The TCR beta chain under discussion was sequenced for a study of CD8 T cell repertoires and HIV-1 epitope variants. Background on the study: Separate wells received one of Twenty-five Gag or Nef variant peptides. General study findings and limits: Most of the nine antigen-specific clonotypes appeared cross-reactive to autologous or escape variants.

Concerning this clone: The antigen is not known. The junction and the germline gene differ at one end; a read error may be behind it.

Sequencing of TCR beta CDR3 used immunoSEQ survey depth. Here immunoSEQ multiplex PCR was the method, and the copy in TCRdb shows in-frame clones only, minus some. The data hold about 5,500 clones, with about two thirds observed a single time. The CDR3 sequence is 14 residues long. Germline V CDR1 and CDR2: SSHAT, FNYEAQ (reference sequence). Material: cultured CD8+ T cells derived from PBMCs. This sequence was found in a male donor with HIV. The chain recombines TRBV7-7 with TRBJ2-5; D may match TRBD1 or TRBD2 (5 bases each). The CDR3 is CASSPIGGQETQYF. As DNA, the CDR3 is TGTGCTAGCAGCCCGATTGGGGGCCAAGAGACCCAGTACTTC.